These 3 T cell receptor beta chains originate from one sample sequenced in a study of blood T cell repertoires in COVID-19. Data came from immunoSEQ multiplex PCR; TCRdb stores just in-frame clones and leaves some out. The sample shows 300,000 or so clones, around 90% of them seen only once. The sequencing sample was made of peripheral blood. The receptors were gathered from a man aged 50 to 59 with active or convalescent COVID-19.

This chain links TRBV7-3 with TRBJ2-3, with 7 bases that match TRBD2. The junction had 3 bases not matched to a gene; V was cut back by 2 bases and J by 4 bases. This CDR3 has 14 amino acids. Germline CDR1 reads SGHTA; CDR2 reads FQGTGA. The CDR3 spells CASSLGRAADTQYF. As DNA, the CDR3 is TGTGCCAGCAGCTTAGGGAGGGCCGCAGATACGCAGTATTTT.

The DNA of the CDR3 is TGTGCCAGCACCTCAAACAGGGAGGGAGAAAAACTGTTTTTT. This codes for CASTSNREGEKLFF. The chain uses TRBV6-5 and TRBJ1-4, with D perhaps TRBD1 (6 bases). CDR3 length: 14 residues. V was clipped by 7 bases and J by 8 bases, with 17 bases between them. The germline CDR1 and CDR2 sequences are MNHEY and SVGAGI.

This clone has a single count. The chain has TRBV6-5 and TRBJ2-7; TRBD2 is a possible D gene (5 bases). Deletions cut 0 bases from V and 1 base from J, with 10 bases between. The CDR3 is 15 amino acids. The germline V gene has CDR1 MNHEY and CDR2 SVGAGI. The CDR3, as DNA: TGTGCCAGCAGTTACTCCGGCAGGACTTCCTACGAGCAGTACTTC. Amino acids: CASSYSGRTSYEQYF.